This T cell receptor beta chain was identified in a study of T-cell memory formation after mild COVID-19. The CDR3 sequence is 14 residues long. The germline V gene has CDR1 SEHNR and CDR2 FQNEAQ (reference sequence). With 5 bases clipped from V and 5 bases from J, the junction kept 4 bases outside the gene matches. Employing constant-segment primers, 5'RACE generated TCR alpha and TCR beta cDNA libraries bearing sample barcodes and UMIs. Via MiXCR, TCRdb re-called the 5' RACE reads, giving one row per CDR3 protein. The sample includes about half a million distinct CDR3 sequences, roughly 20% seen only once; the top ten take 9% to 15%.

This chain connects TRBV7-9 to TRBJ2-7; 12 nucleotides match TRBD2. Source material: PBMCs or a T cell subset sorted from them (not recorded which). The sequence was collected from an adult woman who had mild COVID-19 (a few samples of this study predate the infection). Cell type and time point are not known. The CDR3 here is CASSARTSGDEQYF. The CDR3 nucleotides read TGTGCCAGCAGCGCAAGGACTAGCGGGGACGAGCAGTACTTC.